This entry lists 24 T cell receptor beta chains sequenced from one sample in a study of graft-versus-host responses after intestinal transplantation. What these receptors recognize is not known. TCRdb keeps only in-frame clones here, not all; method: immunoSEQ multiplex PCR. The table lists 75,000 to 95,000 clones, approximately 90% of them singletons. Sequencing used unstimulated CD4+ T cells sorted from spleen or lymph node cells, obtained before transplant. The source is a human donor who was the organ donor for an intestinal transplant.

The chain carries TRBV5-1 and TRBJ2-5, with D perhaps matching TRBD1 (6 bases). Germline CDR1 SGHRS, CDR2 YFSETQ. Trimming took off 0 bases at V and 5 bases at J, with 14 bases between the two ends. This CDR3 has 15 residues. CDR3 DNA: TGCGCCAGCAGCTTGGTAGGCAGGGGTGGCGAGACCCAGTACTTC. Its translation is CASSLVGRGGETQYF.

The CDR3 sequence: CASSILAGGQETQYF. The CDR3 DNA sequence: TGTGCCAGTAGTATTTTAGCGGGGGGCCAAGAGACCCAGTACTTC. The chain recombines TRBV19 with TRBJ2-5, with 10 bases identical to TRBD2. Germline V gene sequence: CDR1 LNHDA, CDR2 SQIVND (reference sequence). This CDR3 is 15 amino acids long. V lost 3 bases to trimming and J lost 1 base; unmatched junction nucleotides: 2.

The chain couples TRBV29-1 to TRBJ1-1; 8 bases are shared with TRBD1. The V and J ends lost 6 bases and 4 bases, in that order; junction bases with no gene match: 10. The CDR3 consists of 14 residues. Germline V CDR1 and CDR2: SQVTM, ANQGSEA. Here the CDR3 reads CSVPTGALSTEAFF. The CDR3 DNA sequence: TGCAGCGTGCCGACAGGGGCCCTGAGCACTGAAGCTTTCTTT. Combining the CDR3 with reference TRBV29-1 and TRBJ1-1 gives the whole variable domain SAVISQKPSRDICQRGTSLTIQCQVDSQVTMMFWYRQQPGQSLTLIATANQGSEATYESGFVIDKFPISRPNLTFSTLTVSNMSPEDSSIYLCSVPTGALSTEAFFGQGTRLTVV.

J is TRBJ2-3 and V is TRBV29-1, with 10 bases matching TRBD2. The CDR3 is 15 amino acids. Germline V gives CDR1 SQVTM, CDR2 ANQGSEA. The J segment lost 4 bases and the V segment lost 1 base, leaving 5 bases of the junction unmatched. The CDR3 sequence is CSVEAGTSAADTQYF. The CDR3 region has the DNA TGCAGCGTTGAAGCCGGGACTAGCGCAGCAGATACGCAGTATTTT.

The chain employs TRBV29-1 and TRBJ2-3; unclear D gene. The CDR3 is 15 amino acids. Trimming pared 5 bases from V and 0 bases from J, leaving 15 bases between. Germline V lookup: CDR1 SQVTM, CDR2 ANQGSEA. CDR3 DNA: TGCAGCGTTTGTATAACAGCCTCTAGCACAGATACGCAGTATTTT. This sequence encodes CSVCITASSTDTQYF.

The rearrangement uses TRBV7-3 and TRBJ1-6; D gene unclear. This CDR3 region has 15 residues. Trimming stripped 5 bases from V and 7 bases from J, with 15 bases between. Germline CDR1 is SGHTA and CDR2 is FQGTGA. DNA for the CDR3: TGTGCCAGCAGCCCCAATGCGGGAGGGAATTCACCCCTCCACTTT. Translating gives CASSPNAGGNSPLHF. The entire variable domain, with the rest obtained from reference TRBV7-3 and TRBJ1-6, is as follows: GAGVSQTPSNKVTEKGKYVELRCDPISGHTALYWYRQSLGQGPEFLIYFQGTGAADDSGLPNDRFFAVRPEGSVSTLKIQRTERGDSAVYLCASSPNAGGNSPLHFGNGTRLTVT.

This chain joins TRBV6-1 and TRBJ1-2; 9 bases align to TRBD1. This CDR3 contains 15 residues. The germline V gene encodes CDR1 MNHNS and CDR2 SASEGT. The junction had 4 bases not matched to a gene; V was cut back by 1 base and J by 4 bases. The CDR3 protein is CASSEVGQGGYGYTF. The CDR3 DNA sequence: TGTGCCAGCAGTGAAGTGGGACAGGGAGGCTATGGCTACACCTTC.

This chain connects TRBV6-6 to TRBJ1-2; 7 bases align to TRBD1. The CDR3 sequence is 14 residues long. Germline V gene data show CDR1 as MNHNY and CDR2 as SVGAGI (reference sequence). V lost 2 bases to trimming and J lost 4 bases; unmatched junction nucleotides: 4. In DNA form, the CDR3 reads TGTGCCAGCAGTTACGCCCGGGACAGCTATGGCTACACCTTC. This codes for CASSYARDSYGYTF.

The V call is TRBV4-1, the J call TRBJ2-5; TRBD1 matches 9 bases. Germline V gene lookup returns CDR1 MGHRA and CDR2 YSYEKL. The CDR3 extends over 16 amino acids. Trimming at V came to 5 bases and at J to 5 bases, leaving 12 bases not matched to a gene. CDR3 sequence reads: CASSARDRVQMETQYF. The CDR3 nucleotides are TGCGCCAGCAGCGCCCGGGACAGGGTACAGATGGAGACCCAGTACTTC.

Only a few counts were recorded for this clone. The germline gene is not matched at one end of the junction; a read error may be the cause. The CDR3 sequence is CATSGDYRVSYGYTF. The CDR3 nucleotides read TGTGCCACCAGCGGAGATTACAGGGTATCCTATGGCTACACCTTC. The chain recombines TRBV15 with TRBJ1-2; D possibly corresponds to TRBD1 (6 bases). CDR1 is LNHNV, CDR2 YYDKDF, per germline (reference sequence). CDR3 length: 15 amino acids.

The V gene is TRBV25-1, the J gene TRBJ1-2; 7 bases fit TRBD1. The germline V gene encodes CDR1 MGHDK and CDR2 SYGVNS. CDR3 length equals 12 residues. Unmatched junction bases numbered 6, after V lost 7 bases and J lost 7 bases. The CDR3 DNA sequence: TGTGCCAGCACCTCGACAGGGTTTGGCTACACCTTC. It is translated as CASTSTGFGYTF.

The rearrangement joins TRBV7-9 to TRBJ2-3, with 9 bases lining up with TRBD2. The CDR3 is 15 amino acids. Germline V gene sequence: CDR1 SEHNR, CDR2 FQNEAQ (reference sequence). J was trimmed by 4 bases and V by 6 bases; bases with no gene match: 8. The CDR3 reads CASSYGREGPDTQYF. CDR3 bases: TGTGCCAGCAGTTATGGGCGGGAGGGCCCAGATACGCAGTATTTT.

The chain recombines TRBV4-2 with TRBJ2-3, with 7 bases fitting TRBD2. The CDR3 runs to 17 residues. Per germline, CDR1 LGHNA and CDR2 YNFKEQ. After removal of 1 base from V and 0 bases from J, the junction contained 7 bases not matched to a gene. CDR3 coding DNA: TGTGCCAGCAGCCAAGCGGGAGGCAGTACTAGCACAGATACGCAGTATTTT. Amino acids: CASSQAGGSTSTDTQYF.

The CDR3 spells CASSPTQLAIGETQYF. The CDR3 DNA reads TGCGCCAGCAGCCCCACCCAACTAGCGATCGGGGAGACCCAGTACTTC. V gene TRBV4-1 combines with J gene TRBJ2-5; 7 bases match TRBD2. V shed 4 bases and J 5 bases; nucleotides not matched to a gene: 13. CDR1 is MGHRA and CDR2 is YSYEKL in the germline V gene. The CDR3 totals 16 residues.

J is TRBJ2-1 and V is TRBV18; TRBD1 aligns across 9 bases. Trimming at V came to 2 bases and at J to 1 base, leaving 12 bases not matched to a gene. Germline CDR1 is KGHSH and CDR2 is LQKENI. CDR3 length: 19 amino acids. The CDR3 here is CASSPGDRALLVSYNEQFF. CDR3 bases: TGTGCCAGCTCACCAGGGGACAGGGCACTCCTCGTATCCTACAATGAGCAGTTCTTC.

CDR3 sequence reads: CASSVGAGDKLFF. The CDR3 DNA sequence: TGTGCCAGCAGCGTCGGAGCGGGGGATAAACTGTTTTTT. This rearrangement joins TRBV7-3 to TRBJ1-4; D might be TRBD1 (5 bases). Trimming took off 5 bases at V and 11 bases at J, with 15 bases between the two ends. Germline V CDR1 and CDR2: SGHTA, FQGTGA. The CDR3 sequence is 13 residues long.

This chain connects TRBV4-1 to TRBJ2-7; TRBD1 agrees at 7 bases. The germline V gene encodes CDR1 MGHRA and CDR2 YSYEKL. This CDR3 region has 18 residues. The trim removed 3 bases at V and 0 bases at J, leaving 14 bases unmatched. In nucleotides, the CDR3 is TGCGCCAGCAGCCACCATTCACCGGACAGGACCCCCTCCTACGAGCAGTACTTC. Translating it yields CASSHHSPDRTPSYEQYF.

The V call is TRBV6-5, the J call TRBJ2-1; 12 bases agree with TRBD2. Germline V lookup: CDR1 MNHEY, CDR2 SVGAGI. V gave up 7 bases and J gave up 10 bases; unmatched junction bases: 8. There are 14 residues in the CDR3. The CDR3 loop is CASNLAGGPREQFF. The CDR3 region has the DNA TGTGCCAGCAACCTAGCGGGAGGGCCACGGGAGCAGTTCTTC.

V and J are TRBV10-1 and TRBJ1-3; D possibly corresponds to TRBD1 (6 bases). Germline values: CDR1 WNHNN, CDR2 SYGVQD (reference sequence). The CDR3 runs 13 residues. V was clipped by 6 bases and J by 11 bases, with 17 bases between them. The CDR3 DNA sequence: TGCGCCAGCAGCGAACAGGGTTTGCACCCCATATATTTT. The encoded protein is CASSEQGLHPIYF.

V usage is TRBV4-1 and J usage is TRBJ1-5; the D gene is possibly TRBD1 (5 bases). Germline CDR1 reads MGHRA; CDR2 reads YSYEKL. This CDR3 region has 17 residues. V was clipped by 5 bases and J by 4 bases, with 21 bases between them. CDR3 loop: CASSGSGVKGKNQPQHF. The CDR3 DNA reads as TGCGCCAGCAGCGGCTCGGGGGTGAAAGGGAAAAATCAGCCCCAGCATTTT.

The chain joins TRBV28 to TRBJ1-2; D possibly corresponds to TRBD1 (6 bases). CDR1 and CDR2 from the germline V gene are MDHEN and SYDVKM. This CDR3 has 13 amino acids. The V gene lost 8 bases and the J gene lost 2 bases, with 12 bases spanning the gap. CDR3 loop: CASRDTLNYGYTF. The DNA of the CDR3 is TGTGCCAGCCGGGACACCTTAAACTATGGCTACACCTTC.

The CDR3 reads CASSYIAGGPKEQYF. The DNA of the CDR3 is TGTGCCAGCAGTTATATAGCGGGAGGGCCTAAAGAGCAGTACTTC. This sequence joins TRBV6-6 and TRBJ2-7; 11 bases align to TRBD2. Germline CDR1 and CDR2: MNHNY and SVGAGI (reference sequence). This CDR3 is 15 amino acids long. J was trimmed by 7 bases and V by 3 bases; bases with no gene match: 8.

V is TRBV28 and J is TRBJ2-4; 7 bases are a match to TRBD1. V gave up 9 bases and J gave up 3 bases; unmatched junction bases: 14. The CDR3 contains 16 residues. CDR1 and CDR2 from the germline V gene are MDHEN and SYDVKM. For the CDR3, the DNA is TGTGCCAGGCTTCAACAGGGGACCTCCAACAAAAACATTCAGTACTTC. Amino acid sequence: CARLQQGTSNKNIQYF.

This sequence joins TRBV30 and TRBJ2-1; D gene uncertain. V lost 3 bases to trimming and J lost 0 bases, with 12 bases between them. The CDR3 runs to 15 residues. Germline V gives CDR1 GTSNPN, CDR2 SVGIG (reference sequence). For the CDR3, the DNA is TGTGCCTGGAGCGAATGGCGGCCCTCCTACAATGAGCAGTTCTTC. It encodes CAWSEWRPSYNEQFF.